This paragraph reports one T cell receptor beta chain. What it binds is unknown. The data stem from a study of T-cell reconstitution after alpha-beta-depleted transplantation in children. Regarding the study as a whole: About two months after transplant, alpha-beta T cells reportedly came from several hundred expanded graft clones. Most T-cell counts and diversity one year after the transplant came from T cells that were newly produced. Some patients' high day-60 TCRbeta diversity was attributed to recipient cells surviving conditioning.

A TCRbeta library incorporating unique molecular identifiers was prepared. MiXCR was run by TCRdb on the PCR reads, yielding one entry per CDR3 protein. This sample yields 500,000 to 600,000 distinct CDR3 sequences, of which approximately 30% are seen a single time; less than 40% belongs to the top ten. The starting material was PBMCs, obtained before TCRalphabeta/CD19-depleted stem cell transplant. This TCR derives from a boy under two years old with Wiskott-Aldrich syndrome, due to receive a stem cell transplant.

CDR3 nucleotides: TGCAGTGCTAGAGAGTGGGGGGCAGATACGCAGTATTTT. This encodes CSAREWGADTQYF. The J gene is TRBJ2-3, the V gene TRBV20-1; D is perhaps TRBD2 (6 bases). The CDR3 consists of 13 residues. V shed 0 bases and J shed 4 bases, with 8 bases lying between them. From germline, CDR1 is DFQATT and CDR2 SNEGSKA (reference sequence).